The 16 T cell receptor beta chains presented below share a single source sample, sequenced in a study of tumor-infiltrating lymphocytes in primary liver carcinoma. Production of TCR beta cDNA used roughly 500 ng total RNA together with a constant-region primer. Libraries of TCR beta came from three nested multiplex PCR rounds with slightly modified ARM-PCR. TRBV1-TRBV30 forward primers paired with a C-beta reverse primer were used in the first two PCR rounds, which ran approximately 10 cycles each. TCRdb recomputed calls from the multiplex PCR reads with MiXCR, one row per CDR3 protein. This sample carries a few hundred thousand distinct CDR3 sequences, about 50% of them seen once, and the ten largest clones take over 15%. Unsorted whole blood served as the source of blood RNA, and germline DNA was extracted as well. Material for sequencing was peripheral blood. These receptors were obtained from a woman in her 30s with primary liver carcinoma and hepatitis B virus infection.

To note about this clonotype: A much larger clone lies a single base off, so this may be a read error. This chain uses TRBV12-3 or TRBV12-4 with TRBJ2-7; 8 bases are a match to TRBD1. The CDR3 sequence is 13 residues long. CDR3 region: CASRRQGSYGQYF. CDR3 sequence (DNA): TGTGCCAGCAGGCGACAGGGGTCCTACGGGCAGTACTTC.

This clonotype was found many times. V usage is TRBV7-9 and J usage is TRBJ1-2; D remains unclear. Trimming cost V 2 bases and J 8 bases, with 9 bases left between them. The CDR3 loop spans 12 amino acids. Germline V CDR1 and CDR2: SEHNR, FQNEAQ (reference sequence). The CDR3 loop is CASSLMKYGYTF. Written as DNA, the CDR3 is TGTGCCAGCAGCTTAATGAAGTACGGCTACACCTTC.

Of note for this clonotype: An end of the junction does not agree with germline; a read error may underlie this. The V call is TRBV11-2, the J call TRBJ2-1, with 7 positions matching TRBD1. Per the germline V gene, CDR1 is SGHAT and CDR2 is FQNNGV. CDR3 length: 14 residues. The CDR3 region is CASGHRGTANELFF. The CDR3 nucleotides are TGTGCCAGCGGCCACCGAGGGACAGCCAATGAGCTGTTCTTC.

This clonotype was found once. The junction departs from the called germline gene at one end, perhaps through a read error. The CDR3 reads CASSYSKVAGQYEHYF. The CDR3 DNA is TGTGCCAGCAGTTACTCGAAGGTAGCAGGGCAATACGAGCACTACTTC. This chain uses TRBV6-2 or TRBV6-3 with TRBJ2-7, with D tentatively TRBD1 (5 bases). From germline, CDR1 is MNHEY and CDR2 SVGEGT. The CDR3 is 16 amino acids.

This clonotype was picked up many times. The chain carries TRBV12-3 or TRBV12-4 and TRBJ1-2, with 7 bases identical to TRBD1. The CDR3 is 14 amino acids. Losses at the gene ends were 1 base for V and 4 bases for J; bases not matched to a gene: 3. As DNA, the CDR3 is TGTGCCAGCAGTTTAGGAGGGGGCGTCTATGGCTACACCTTC. Its translation is CASSLGGGVYGYTF.

This clonotype was observed many times. The V and J genes are TRBV12-3 or TRBV12-4 and TRBJ2-2; 8 bases line up with TRBD2. This CDR3 spans 16 amino acids. V shed 5 bases, J shed 0 bases, and the junction held 5 bases outside the gene matches. DNA for the CDR3: TGTGCCAGCAGTCCGCGGGAGGCCCCGAACACCGGGGAGCTGTTTTTT. It translates to CASSPREAPNTGELFF.

This clonotype showed up many times. This sequence joins TRBV29-1 and TRBJ2-7; D not certain. Trimming pared 2 bases from V and 1 base from J, leaving 6 bases between. The CDR3 covers 12 residues. Germline V gives CDR1 SQVTM, CDR2 ANQGSEA. The CDR3 DNA sequence: TGCAGCGTTGAAAGCTCATCCTACGAGCAGTACTTC. Its translation: CSVESSSYEQYF.

Remarks on this clonotype: Relative to the germline gene, one junction end is altered; a read error may explain this. V gene TRBV4-3 combines with J gene TRBJ2-4; 8 bases align to TRBD1. The CDR3 is 17 amino acids. In germline, CDR1 is LGHNA, CDR2 YSLEER. The CDR3 loop is CASSHTDRGIAKDIQYF. The DNA for the CDR3 is TGCGCCAGCAGCCATACCGACAGGGGTATAGCCAAAGACATTCAGTACTTC.

A remark on this clonotype: An end of the junction does not agree with germline; a read error may underlie this. CDR3 loop: CAWTPGNYGYTF. CDR3 nucleotide sequence: TGTGCCTGGACCCCCGGGAACTACGGCTACACCTTC. The V and J genes are TRBV30 and TRBJ1-2; D gene uncertain. CDR3 length: 12 residues. Germline-derived CDR1 and CDR2 are GTSNPN and SVGIG (reference sequence).

V is TRBV14 and J is TRBJ2-7; TRBD2 matches 8 bases. The CDR3 runs 15 residues. Germline V gene sequence: CDR1 SGHDN, CDR2 FVKESK. The V and J ends lost 4 bases and 5 bases, in that order; junction bases with no gene match: 10. CDR3 coding DNA: TGTGCCAGCAGCCCCGGGAGCGGGAGTATCAACGAGCAGTACTTC. As protein: CASSPGSGSINEQYF.

Notes on this clonotype: A read error may be the cause here, since a much bigger clone is one base away. The V gene is TRBV11-3, the J gene TRBJ2-7; the D is unclear. The CDR3 consists of 12 residues. CDR1 and CDR2 (germline): SGHNT, YENEEA. CDR3 amino acids: CVSSLDLRKQYF. CDR3 DNA sequence: TGTGTCAGCAGCTTAGATTTGCGCAAGCAGTACTTC.

The chain links TRBV20-1 to TRBJ1-2; D is perhaps TRBD1 (6 bases). CDR1 DFQATT and CDR2 SNEGSKA come from the germline V gene (reference sequence). This CDR3 is 13 amino acids long. The CDR3 nucleotides are TGCAGCGCACAGGGTTTGGCTAACTATGGCTACACCTTC. Encoded protein: CSAQGLANYGYTF.

This clonotype appeared a single time. This chain connects TRBV11-2 to TRBJ1-3, with D possibly being TRBD1 (5 bases). This CDR3 has 15 residues. Per germline, CDR1 SGHAT and CDR2 FQNNGV. V was clipped by 5 bases and J by 5 bases, with 16 bases between them. The DNA for the CDR3 is TGTGCCAGCAGCAGGGATATGGGGCTGCGAAACACCATATATTTT. Translation gives CASSRDMGLRNTIYF.

J is TRBJ2-4 and V is TRBV6-5, with D perhaps TRBD1 or TRBD2 (6 bases each). Germline V CDR1 and CDR2: MNHEY, SVGAGI. V was trimmed by 7 bases and J by 5 bases, leaving 18 bases between them. The CDR3 totals 15 residues. CDR3 nucleotide sequence: TGTGCCAGCAAGGCCCGGGGGCTGGGCGAAAACATTCAGTACTTC. Protein product: CASKARGLGENIQYF.

This clonotype showed up many times. The rearrangement joins TRBV29-1 to TRBJ1-1; D is uncertain. Germline values: CDR1 SQVTM, CDR2 ANQGSEA. The CDR3 has 13 residues. With 6 bases removed from V and 8 bases from J, the gap between germline ends came to 19 bases. The chain's CDR3 is CSVGVVLGGEAFF. The CDR3 coding sequence is TGCAGCGTCGGAGTTGTATTGGGCGGAGAAGCTTTCTTT. The full variable domain, in which reference TRBV29-1 and TRBJ1-1 provide the parts outside the CDR3, is SAVISQKPSRDICQRGTSLTIQCQVDSQVTMMFWYRQQPGQSLTLIATANQGSEATYESGFVIDKFPISRPNLTFSTLTVSNMSPEDSSIYLCSVGVVLGGEAFFGQGTRLTVV.

This clonotype appeared many times. J is TRBJ2-3 and V is TRBV10-3; 14 bases align to TRBD2. The junction had 19 bases not matched to a gene; V was cut back by 1 base and J by 7 bases. This CDR3 has 21 amino acids. Germline CDR1 ENHRY, CDR2 SYGVKD. The CDR3 DNA reads TGTGCCATCAGTGAGTTTGTCGTGGCGGAGCCGGGGACTAGCGGGAGCTATACGCAGTATTTT. Protein product: CAISEFVVAEPGTSGSYTQYF.